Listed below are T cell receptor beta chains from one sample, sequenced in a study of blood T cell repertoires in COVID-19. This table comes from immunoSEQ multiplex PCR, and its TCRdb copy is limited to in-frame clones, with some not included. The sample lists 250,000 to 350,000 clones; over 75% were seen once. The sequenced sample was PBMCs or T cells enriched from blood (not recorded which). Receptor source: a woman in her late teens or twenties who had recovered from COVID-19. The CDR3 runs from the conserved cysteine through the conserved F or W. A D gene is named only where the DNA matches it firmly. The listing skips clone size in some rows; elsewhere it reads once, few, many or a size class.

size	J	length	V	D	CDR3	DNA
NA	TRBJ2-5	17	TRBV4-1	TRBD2	CASSQPTSGRFQETQYF	TGCGCCAGCAGCCAGCCGACTAGCGGGAGATTCCAAGAGACCCAGTACTTC
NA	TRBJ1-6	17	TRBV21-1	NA	CASNSRGRSSYNSPLHF	TGTGCCAGCAATTCGAGGGGGCGAAGCTCCTATAATTCACCCCTCCACTTT
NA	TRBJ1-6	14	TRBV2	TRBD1	CASKEQGVVSPLHF	TGTGCCAGCAAGGAACAGGGGGTTGTCTCACCCCTCCACTTT
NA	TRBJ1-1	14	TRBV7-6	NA	CASSSDPGRTEAFF	TGTGCCAGCAGCTCGGATCCCGGGAGAACTGAAGCTTTCTTT
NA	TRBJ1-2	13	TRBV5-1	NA	CASSSTVRYGYTF	TGCGCCAGCAGCTCGACAGTACGGTATGGCTACACCTTC
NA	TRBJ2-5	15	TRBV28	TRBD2	CASSSAGATQETQYF	TGTGCCAGCAGTTCAGCGGGAGCCACCCAAGAGACCCAGTACTTC
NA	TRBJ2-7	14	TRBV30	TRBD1	CAWSPDRGPYEQYF	TGTGCCTGGAGTCCCGACAGGGGGCCCTACGAGCAGTACTTC
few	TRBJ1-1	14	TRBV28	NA	CASSSSSVNTEAFF	TGTGCCAGCAGTTCCTCCTCAGTGAACACTGAAGCTTTCTTT
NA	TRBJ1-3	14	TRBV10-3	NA	CAISDSNSGNTIYF	TGTGCCATCAGTGACAGTAACTCTGGAAACACCATATATTTT
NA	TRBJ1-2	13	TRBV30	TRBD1	CAWRPGQGVGYTF	TGTGCCTGGAGGCCAGGACAGGGGGTCGGCTACACCTTC
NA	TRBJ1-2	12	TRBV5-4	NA	CASSLANYGYTF	TGTGCCAGCAGCTTGGCGAACTATGGCTACACCTTC
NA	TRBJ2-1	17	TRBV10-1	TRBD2	CASSESRVAGGWGEQFF	TGCGCCAGCAGTGAGTCGAGAGTAGCGGGAGGGTGGGGTGAGCAGTTCTTC
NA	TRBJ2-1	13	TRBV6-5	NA	CASTPNSYNEQFF	TGTGCCAGCACCCCCAACTCCTACAATGAGCAGTTCTTC
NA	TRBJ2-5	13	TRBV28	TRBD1	CASSSGQGETQYF	TGTGCCAGCAGTTCCGGACAGGGAGAGACCCAGTACTTC
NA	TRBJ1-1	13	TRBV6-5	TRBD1	CASSFAGTAEAFF	TGTGCCAGCAGTTTCGCCGGGACAGCTGAAGCTTTCTTT
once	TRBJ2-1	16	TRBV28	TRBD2	CASSHGGLADYNEQFF	TGTGCCAGCAGTCACGGGGGACTAGCGGACTACAATGAGCAGTTCTTC
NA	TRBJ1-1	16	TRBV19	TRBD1	CASSIATGGLNTEAFF	TGTGCCAGTAGTATAGCGACAGGGGGTTTGAACACTGAAGCTTTCTTT
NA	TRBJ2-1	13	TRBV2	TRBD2	CASSLAEYNEQFF	TGTGCCAGCAGCCTAGCGGAGTACAATGAGCAGTTCTTC
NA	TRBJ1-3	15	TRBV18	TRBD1	CASSRGQGAGNTIYF	TGTGCCAGCTCACGGGGACAGGGGGCTGGAAACACCATATATTTT
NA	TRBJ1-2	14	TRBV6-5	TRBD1	CASSRTGGGYGYTF	TGTGCCAGCAGCAGGACAGGGGGCGGCTATGGCTACACCTTC
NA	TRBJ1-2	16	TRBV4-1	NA	CASSQDGGGNYYGYTF	TGCGCCAGCAGCCAAGATGGGGGCGGAAACTACTATGGCTACACCTTC
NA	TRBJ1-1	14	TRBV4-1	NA	CASSQVGEGAEAFF	TGCGCCAGCAGCCAAGTCGGTGAGGGGGCTGAAGCTTTCTTT
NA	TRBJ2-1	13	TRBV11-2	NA	CASSPARESEQFF	TGTGCCAGCAGCCCAGCCCGGGAGTCTGAGCAGTTCTTC
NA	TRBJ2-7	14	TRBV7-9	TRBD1	CASSLGQGAGEQYF	TGTGCCAGCAGCTTAGGCCAGGGGGCGGGCGAGCAGTACTTC
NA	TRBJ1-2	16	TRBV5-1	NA	CASSLAGLGGVGGYTF	TGCGCCAGCAGCTTGGCCGGTTTAGGCGGGGTCGGGGGCTACACCTTC
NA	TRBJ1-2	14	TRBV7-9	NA	CASSSSGTWEGYTF	TGTGCCAGCAGCTCCAGCGGGACATGGGAGGGCTACACCTTC
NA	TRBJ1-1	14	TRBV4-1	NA	CASSQAGMNTEAFF	TGCGCCAGCAGCCAAGCGGGGATGAACACTGAAGCTTTCTTT
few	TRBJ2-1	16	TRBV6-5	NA	CASSWRGGARGNEQFF	TGTGCCAGCAGTTGGCGAGGGGGGGCTCGAGGAAATGAGCAGTTCTTC
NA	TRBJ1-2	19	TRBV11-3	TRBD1	CASSLAFKRDRGHDYGYTF	TGTGCCAGCAGCTTAGCATTTAAGAGGGACAGGGGACATGACTATGGCTACACCTTC
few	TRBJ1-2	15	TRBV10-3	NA	CAISEEGRQGGGYTF	TGTGCCATCAGTGAGGAGGGGAGGCAGGGTGGTGGCTACACCTTC
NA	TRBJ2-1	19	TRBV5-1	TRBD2	CASSLVLSGGISSYNEQFF	TGCGCCAGCAGCTTGGTTCTAAGCGGGGGGATCTCTTCCTACAATGAGCAGTTCTTC